The 30 T cell receptor beta chains presented below share a single source sample, sequenced in a study of response to subunit inactivated influenza vaccine. In TCRdb, the RT-PCR reads were re-called with MiXCR into one record per CDR3 protein. The sample contains 450,000 to 700,000 distinct CDR3 sequences, 12% to 15% of which appear only once. This material consisted of PBMCs from blood, taken approximately 13 days after vaccination. These TCRs come from a man aged 45 to 65 who received an inactivated influenza vaccine.

The chain combines TRBV28 with TRBJ2-7; 8 bases map to TRBD2. Trimming cost V 5 bases and J 2 bases; bases outside gene matches: 11. The CDR3 contains 16 residues. Germline CDR1 and CDR2: MDHEN and SYDVKM. CDR3 in DNA: TGTGCCAGCAGTCCCCCCCTGGTAGCGGGGCCCTACGAGCAGTACTTC. Translating gives CASSPPLVAGPYEQYF. The complete variable domain, with remaining parts taken from reference TRBV28 and TRBJ2-7, reads DVKVTQSSRYLVKRTGEKVFLECVQDMDHENMFWYRQDPGLGLRLIYFSYDVKMKEKGDIPEGYSVSREKKERFSLILESASTNQTSMYLCASSPPLVAGPYEQYFGPGTRLTVT.

This clonotype was counted between two and nine times. The chain joins TRBV5-1 to TRBJ2-3, with a weak D call TRBD1 (6 bases). CDR3 length equals 17 residues. The germline V and J ends were trimmed by 0 bases and 0 bases, with 14 bases remaining between them. Germline loops: CDR1 SGHRS, CDR2 YFSETQ. Written as DNA, the CDR3 is TGCGCCAGCAGCTTGGCCCAGAGGACAGCTAGCACAGATACGCAGTATTTT. It encodes CASSLAQRTASTDTQYF.

This chain links TRBV29-1 with TRBJ2-1; 12 bases fit TRBD2. Germline values: CDR1 SQVTM, CDR2 ANQGSEA. The CDR3 length is 14 residues. Trimming at V came to 6 bases and at J to 5 bases, leaving 5 bases not matched to a gene. The CDR3 nucleotides are TGCAGCGTACTTGGACTAGCGGGAAACAATGAGCAGTTCTTC. Protein product: CSVLGLAGNNEQFF.

There are a few counts of this clonotype. The rearrangement links TRBV20-1 to TRBJ2-3; D unclear. In germline, CDR1 is DFQATT, CDR2 SNEGSKA (reference sequence). This CDR3 region has 14 residues. V shed 3 bases and J shed 4 bases, with 14 bases lying between them. This CDR3 reads CSASPSPPPDTQYF. The CDR3, as DNA: TGCAGTGCTAGCCCCTCCCCTCCACCAGATACGCAGTATTTT.

CDR3 in amino acids: CASSLLATSYGYTF. The CDR3, as DNA: TGTGCCAGCAGCCTGTTGGCGACGTCATATGGCTACACCTTC. The V and J genes are TRBV3-1 and TRBJ1-2; D not resolved. V was cut by 4 bases and J by 5 bases, with 14 bases left in between. The CDR3 runs 14 residues. Germline V gene sequence: CDR1 LGHDT, CDR2 YNNKEL (reference sequence). Variable domain in full (rest from reference TRBV3-1 and TRBJ1-2): DTAVSQTPKYLVTQMGNDKSIKCEQNLGHDTMYWYKQDSKKFLKIMFSYNNKELIINETVPNRFSPKSPDKAHLNLHINSLELGDSAVYFCASSLLATSYGYTFGSGTRLTVV.

In this sample, this clonotype turned up many times. The rearrangement links TRBV12-3 or TRBV12-4 to TRBJ2-2; D remains ambiguous. CDR3 size: 15 residues. Trimming left V 2 bases short and J 5 bases short, with 12 bases between. The CDR3 DNA reads as TGTGCCAGCAGTTTAAGGGTCGGAGCAACCGGGGAGCTGTTTTTT. It specifies CASSLRVGATGELFF.

This clonotype turned up a few times. The CDR3 protein is CASRRQGIGNQPQHF. The CDR3 nucleotides read TGTGCCAGCAGACGACAGGGAATCGGCAATCAGCCCCAGCATTTT. The chain employs TRBV2 and TRBJ1-5; 7 nucleotides match TRBD1. Trimming at V came to 6 bases and at J to 2 bases, leaving 7 bases not matched to a gene. Per germline, CDR1 SNHLY and CDR2 FYNNEI. CDR3 length equals 15 residues.

The rearrangement joins TRBV27 to TRBJ2-2; possibly TRBD2 for D (5 bases). Deletions cut 1 base from V and 5 bases from J, with 14 bases between. In germline, CDR1 is MNHEY, CDR2 SMNVEV (reference sequence). The length of the CDR3 is 16 residues. This chain's CDR3 is CASSLFPGRGTGELFF. Here the CDR3 DNA reads TGTGCCAGCAGTTTATTTCCGGGTCGGGGTACCGGGGAGCTGTTTTTT.

The chain recombines TRBV7-2 with TRBJ2-7; D assignment may be TRBD1 or TRBD2 (5 bases each). This CDR3 is 15 amino acids long. Trimming took 2 bases from V and 3 from J, leaving 14 bases between them. Germline CDR1 reads SGHTA; CDR2 reads FQGNSA. As DNA, the CDR3 is TGTGCCAGCAGCTTAATGAGGGACCACAGCTACGAGCAGTACTTC. It yields the protein CASSLMRDHSYEQYF.

This clonotype was observed a few times. The gene calls are TRBV4-1 and TRBJ2-7; 10 bases map to TRBD1. CDR1 and CDR2 from the germline V gene are MGHRA and YSYEKL. The CDR3 sequence is 15 residues long. Losses at the gene ends were 3 bases for V and 5 bases for J; bases not matched to a gene: 7. The CDR3, as DNA: TGCGCCAGCAGCCACCAGGACAGGGGGTATGACGAGCAGTACTTC. It yields the protein CASSHQDRGYDEQYF.

The CDR3 coding sequence is TGTGCCTGGGAGAAACGGGGGGGCCAGGTTCGGCAGTTCTTC. Residues: CAWEKRGGQVRQFF. V usage is TRBV30 and J usage is TRBJ2-1; 8 nucleotides match TRBD2. Germline lookup yields CDR1 GTSNPN and CDR2 SVGIG (reference sequence). The CDR3 is 14 residues long. V dropped 5 bases and J dropped 12; count of bases not matched to a gene: 15.

This clonotype appeared a few times. This rearrangement joins TRBV28 to TRBJ1-2; 8 nucleotides line up with TRBD1. The germline gives CDR1 MDHEN, CDR2 SYDVKM. The V segment lost 5 bases and the J segment 13 bases; nucleotides outside the gene matches: 18. The CDR3 covers 15 residues. This CDR3 reads CASSKWRTGMEAGTF. The CDR3 nucleotides read TGTGCCAGCAGTAAATGGAGGACAGGGATGGAAGCGGGCACCTTC.

The chain has TRBV27 and TRBJ1-4; 7 bases match TRBD1. Germline lookup yields CDR1 MNHEY and CDR2 SMNVEV (reference sequence). V lost 3 bases, J lost 3 bases, and 7 bases stayed unmatched. This CDR3 spans 16 amino acids. CDR3 DNA sequence: TGTGCCAGCAGTTTGGGGAGGGGGCAGTCTAATGAAAAACTGTTTTTT. Its translation is CASSLGRGQSNEKLFF.

The chain employs TRBV11-2 and TRBJ2-7, with D unclear. The CDR3 spans 15 residues. The V end lost 5 bases, the J end lost 2 bases, and 16 bases lay between the germline ends. Germline V gene data show CDR1 as SGHAT and CDR2 as FQNNGV. CDR3 coding DNA: TGTGCCAGCAGCCAGAAGTGGGTAGACCCCTACGAGCAGTACTTC. It yields the protein CASSQKWVDPYEQYF.

This rearrangement joins TRBV20-1 to TRBJ2-7, with a weak D call TRBD1 (6 bases). CDR1 is DFQATT, CDR2 SNEGSKA, per germline (reference sequence). CDR3 length equals 14 residues. The V gene lost 5 bases and the J gene lost 0 bases, with 14 bases spanning the gap. Here the CDR3 reads CSAQQGYNSYEQYF. The CDR3 DNA follows: TGCAGTGCTCAACAGGGATACAACTCCTACGAGCAGTACTTC.

There are a few counts of this clonotype. The rearrangement joins TRBV12-3 or TRBV12-4 to TRBJ2-1, with TRBD2 matching 10 bases. Trimming removed 7 bases from V and 4 bases from J; junction bases left unmatched: 7. This CDR3 has 15 amino acids. The CDR3 is CASIPSGGRYNEQFF. In nucleotides, the CDR3 is TGTGCCAGCATCCCTAGCGGGGGCCGATACAATGAGCAGTTCTTC.

This clonotype has only a few counts. J is TRBJ2-7 and V is TRBV28, with 8 bases aligning to TRBD1. This CDR3 comprises 12 residues. Trimming cost V 8 bases and J 7 bases; bases outside gene matches: 7. Germline V gene sequence: CDR1 MDHEN, CDR2 SYDVKM. Here the CDR3 reads CASRTGSREQYF. The CDR3 region has the DNA TGTGCCAGCCGGACAGGGTCCCGTGAGCAGTACTTC.

The sample holds a few counts of this clonotype. The chain uses TRBV29-1 and TRBJ2-1; 9 bases are shared with TRBD1. This CDR3 comprises 13 residues. Trimming at V came to 0 bases and at J to 7 bases, leaving 1 base not matched to a gene. Germline CDR1 SQVTM, CDR2 ANQGSEA. In DNA form, the CDR3 reads TGCAGCGTTGAAGATGACAGGGGGAATGAGCAGTTCTTC. Translating gives CSVEDDRGNEQFF.

The table lists this clonotype with many counts. The CDR3 loop is CASSTQAGKETQYF. For the CDR3, the DNA is TGTGCCAGCAGCACACAAGCCGGGAAAGAGACCCAGTACTTC. The rearrangement joins TRBV7-2 to TRBJ2-5; D is possibly TRBD2 (5 bases). Germline lookup yields CDR1 SGHTA and CDR2 FQGNSA. This CDR3 comprises 14 residues. Deletions cut 5 bases from V and 3 bases from J, with 13 bases between.

This clonotype was recorded many times. The chain combines TRBV27 with TRBJ2-1; D ambiguous. Trimming took off 2 bases at V and 2 bases at J, with 4 bases between the two ends. CDR3 size: 13 residues. Per the germline V gene, CDR1 is MNHEY and CDR2 is SMNVEV (reference sequence). The DNA of the CDR3 is TGTGCCAGCAGTTTAAGGACCTACAATGAGCAGTTCTTC. Protein sequence: CASSLRTYNEQFF.

This clonotype showed up many times. The genes are TRBV29-1 and TRBJ2-3; no firm D call. Per germline, CDR1 SQVTM and CDR2 ANQGSEA. The CDR3 has 14 amino acids. V was trimmed by 4 bases and J by 2 bases, leaving 13 bases between them. This CDR3 reads CSVVGPTTTDTQYF. CDR3 DNA: TGCAGCGTTGTTGGGCCAACAACCACAGATACGCAGTATTTT.

This clonotype was seen a handful of times. The chain is built from TRBV12-3 or TRBV12-4 and TRBJ2-1, with D possibly called TRBD1 or TRBD2 (5 bases each). V shed 9 bases and J shed 6 bases, with 18 bases lying between them. The CDR3 is 14 amino acids. The CDR3 is CASRYGTLTNEQFF. CDR3 sequence (DNA): TGTGCCAGTAGATATGGGACCCTGACCAATGAGCAGTTCTTC.

This clonotype came up a few times. The rearrangement links TRBV27 to TRBJ2-7; D possibly corresponds to TRBD1 (5 bases). The CDR3 covers 16 residues. V was shortened by 0 bases and J by 5 bases, with 17 bases between the two germline ends. CDR1 is MNHEY and CDR2 is SMNVEV in the germline V gene (reference sequence). This CDR3 is CASSLSQGALRNEQYF. The CDR3 DNA reads TGTGCCAGCAGTTTATCGCAGGGTGCCCTTCGGAACGAGCAGTACTTC.

The V call is TRBV19, the J call TRBJ1-6; D remains ambiguous. The CDR3 has 12 residues. Germline V lookup: CDR1 LNHDA, CDR2 SQIVND (reference sequence). V was cut by 1 base and J by 8 bases, with 3 bases left in between. CDR3 sequence: CASSIVDSPLHF. Written as DNA, the CDR3 is TGTGCCAGTAGTATAGTTGATTCACCCCTCCACTTT.

This clonotype was detected only a few times. This chain joins TRBV28 and TRBJ1-5, with 7 bases lining up with TRBD1. After removal of 6 bases from V and 6 bases from J, the junction contained 5 bases not matched to a gene. The germline CDR1 and CDR2 sequences are MDHEN and SYDVKM. CDR3 length: 13 amino acids. The CDR3 spells CASRTGSAQPQHF. DNA for the CDR3: TGTGCCAGCAGGACAGGGAGTGCTCAGCCCCAGCATTTT.

This chain links TRBV6-2 or TRBV6-3 with TRBJ2-6; D is possibly TRBD1 (6 bases). Deletions cut 4 bases from V and 1 base from J, with 20 bases between. Germline-derived CDR1 and CDR2 are MNHEY and SVGEGT. The CDR3 spans 19 residues. In DNA form, the CDR3 reads TGTGCCAGCAGTTCGGACAGAGCCGGCTATCGGTCTGGGGCCAACGTCCTGACTTTC. Translation gives CASSSDRAGYRSGANVLTF.

The gene calls are TRBV29-1 and TRBJ1-1; TRBD1 matches 7 bases. Germline-derived CDR1 and CDR2 are SQVTM and ANQGSEA. This CDR3 spans 11 amino acids. Trimming removed 5 bases from V and 7 bases from J; junction bases left unmatched: 4. CDR3 DNA: TGCAGCGTTAGACAGGGACTTGAAGCTTTCTTT. This encodes CSVRQGLEAFF.

CDR3 in DNA: TGTGCCATCAGGGGTGGTTCTAGCGGGCTAAATGAGCAGTTCTTC. This sequence encodes CAIRGGSSGLNEQFF. The chain is built from TRBV10-3 and TRBJ2-1, with TRBD2 matching over 8 bases. Germline V lookup: CDR1 ENHRY, CDR2 SYGVKD. V lost 6 bases and J lost 7; bases outside the gene matches: 11. The CDR3 has 15 amino acids.

This clonotype has a handful of counts. The V call is TRBV27, the J call TRBJ2-3; a possible D gene is TRBD1 (5 bases). Germline-derived CDR1 and CDR2 are MNHEY and SMNVEV (reference sequence). The CDR3 sequence is 12 residues long. V was shortened by 6 bases and J by 7 bases, with 11 bases between the two germline ends. CDR3 region: CASSLGQNTQYF. The CDR3 nucleotides are TGTGCCAGCAGCCTCGGACAAAATACGCAGTATTTT.

This clonotype was detected only a few times. The chain combines TRBV29-1 with TRBJ2-3, with 8 bases that match TRBD1. The CDR3 is made up of 13 amino acids. Germline V lookup: CDR1 SQVTM, CDR2 ANQGSEA. Unmatched junction bases numbered 3, after V lost 4 bases and J lost 3 bases. The CDR3 region is CSVGRTGTDTQYF. The CDR3 region has the DNA TGCAGCGTTGGGAGGACAGGGACAGATACGCAGTATTTT.